The present T cell receptor beta chain was sequenced within a study of CD8+ T cells in alopecia areata. Extraction and reverse transcription of RNA yielded cDNA as the sequencing template. Sequenced by immunoSEQ multiplex PCR; TCRdb stores in-frame clones only, minus some. In the table there are 98,000 or so clones, 45% to 70% of which are singletons. This clone showed up just a few times. Its antigen is as yet unknown. Study outcomes and limitations: Sharing of TCR sequences between patients (possibly for HLA-related reasons) was less clear than in mice. For lesional scalp, especially alopecia totalis/universalis, clonality was higher than in normal scalp.

PBMCs were stained for CD3, CD4 and CD8, and CD4+ and CD8+ T cells were sorted. Germline CDR1 is LGHNA and CDR2 is YSLEER. Trimming cost V 2 bases and J 0 bases, with 8 bases left between them. The CDR3 consists of 15 residues. The source of this sequence is a human donor in good health. The chain couples TRBV4-3 to TRBJ1-5; no clear D. Sequencing was carried out using CD8+ T cells sorted from blood. CDR3 sequence: CASSQSGNSNQPQHF. DNA of the CDR3: TGCGCCAGCAGCCAATCAGGAAATAGCAATCAGCCCCAGCATTTT.